This T cell receptor beta chain originates from a study of control samples from healthy donors and cancer patients. The table came from immunoSEQ multiplex PCR; TCRdb's copy has only in-frame clones and leaves some out. The repertoire includes 390,000 or so clones, approximately 92% of them detected once, and 5.5% to 7.5% sits in the top ten. Germline CDR1 SNHLY, CDR2 FYNNEI. V lost 6 bases and J 2 bases, leaving 13 bases between the germline ends. The CDR3 is 14 residues long. The sample was PBMCs. This sequence joins TRBV2 and TRBJ1-2; maybe TRBD1 (5 bases). The receptor was isolated from a man in his forties with head and neck cancer. The CDR3 sequence: CASRLSTGNYGYTF. CDR3 nucleotides: TGTGCCAGCAGGCTTTCTACAGGAAACTATGGCTACACCTTC.